This T cell receptor (beta chain) was recorded in a study of CD8+ T cells in alopecia areata. Once RNA had been extracted, it was reverse transcribed into cDNA to act as the sequencing template. Some clones are missing from TCRdb's copy, which holds only in-frame ones; the method was immunoSEQ multiplex PCR. The sample has some 190,000 clones, around 65% seen once. Broader study findings: For lesional scalp, especially alopecia totalis/universalis, clonality was higher than in normal scalp.

Treatment denoted: oral pan-JAK inhibitor, 5-10 mg twice daily. The CDR3 is 16 residues long. The V gene lost 5 bases and the J gene lost 1 base, with 20 bases spanning the gap. Germline V lookup: CDR1 SQVTM, CDR2 ANQGSEA. This clone came up a few times. Its antigen is not identified. This chain connects TRBV29-1 to TRBJ1-2; the D is unclear. The specimen comprised CD4+ T cells sorted from blood, sampled between weeks 43 and 45, from a patient treated with tofacitinib. The clonotype was recovered from a human donor with alopecia areata. The DNA for the CDR3 is TGCAGCGTTTTGGCTCCGGGCACCCTCCTTAACTATGGCTACACCTTC. Its protein product is CSVLAPGTLLNYGYTF.